These 16 T cell receptor beta chains were sequenced from one sample in a study of blood T cell repertoires in COVID-19. Using immunoSEQ multiplex PCR, the repertoire was profiled, and TCRdb retains in-frame clones only, with some absent. The sample comprises about 150,000 clones, about nine tenths of which are singletons, and roughly 2.1% rests with the top ten. What was sequenced was peripheral blood. These receptors all come from a human donor in a cohort sampled during active COVID-19.

The rearrangement links TRBV5-3 to TRBJ1-4, with D uncertain. TRBV5-3 is an open reading frame whose function is uncertain. Trimming took off 2 bases at V and 2 bases at J, with 7 bases between the two ends. The CDR3 has 14 residues. CDR3 nucleotide sequence: TGTGCCAGAAGCTTCGCCGGGACTAATGAAAAACTGTTTTTT. Protein product: CARSFAGTNEKLFF.

The chain joins TRBV9 to TRBJ2-3; 7 bases are shared with TRBD2. The germline CDR1 and CDR2 sequences are SGDLS and YYNGEE. J lost 0 bases, V lost 4 bases, and 5 bases had no gene match. The CDR3 has 15 amino acids. CDR3 nucleotide sequence: TGTGCCAGCAGCTACTTGGGGGGGAGCACAGATACGCAGTATTTT. Protein product: CASSYLGGSTDTQYF.

The rearrangement links TRBV5-3 to TRBJ2-5, with 7 nucleotides matching TRBD1. TRBV5-3 is recorded as an ORF, its role being uncertain. The CDR3 totals 14 residues. Trimming cost V 4 bases and J 2 bases; bases outside gene matches: 5. The CDR3 is CARSPKGQQETQYF. DNA of the CDR3: TGTGCCAGAAGCCCTAAGGGACAGCAAGAGACCCAGTACTTC.

This chain links TRBV6-6 with TRBJ1-2; no reliable D call. Germline V gene lookup returns CDR1 MNHNY and CDR2 SVGAGI (reference sequence). Trimming cost V 2 bases and J 5 bases, with 18 bases left between them. This CDR3 has 16 amino acids. The CDR3 here is CASSYDSRRDEYGYTF. In nucleotides, the CDR3 is TGTGCCAGCAGTTACGATTCGAGGCGCGATGAGTATGGCTACACCTTC.

Points on this clone: The same CDR3 arises from other DNA sequences in this sample as well. This sequence joins TRBV27 and TRBJ2-2; D is perhaps TRBD1 (5 bases). Germline V gene lookup returns CDR1 MNHEY and CDR2 SMNVEV (reference sequence). V lost 2 bases to trimming and J lost 5 bases, with 9 bases between them. This CDR3 has 14 residues. The CDR3 nucleotides are TGTGCCAGCAGTTTAGGGGCAGCTACCGGGGAGCTGTTTTTT. Its protein is CASSLGAATGELFF.

The rearrangement uses TRBV7-8 and TRBJ1-1; tentatively, D is TRBD1 (5 bases). CDR1 and CDR2 from the germline V gene are SGHVS and FQNEAQ. The CDR3 consists of 15 residues. Trimming removed 1 base from V and 1 base from J, with 10 bases in between. CDR3 DNA: TGTGCCAGCAGCTTAGAGGCAGGGTGGAACACTGAAGCTTTCTTT. This encodes CASSLEAGWNTEAFF.

The chain combines TRBV14 with TRBJ2-7; a weak D match, TRBD1 (6 bases). V dropped 5 bases and J dropped 0 bases, with 17 bases sitting between them. Germline V gene lookup returns CDR1 SGHDN and CDR2 FVKESK. The CDR3 runs to 16 residues. This chain's CDR3 is CASSKTQDSLSYEQYF. Here the CDR3 DNA reads TGTGCCAGCAGCAAGACGCAGGACAGCCTCTCCTACGAGCAGTACTTC. Using reference TRBV14 and TRBJ2-7 for the parts outside the CDR3, the full variable domain is EAGVTQFPSHSVIEKGQTVTLRCDPISGHDNLYWYRRVMGKEIKFLLHFVKESKQDESGMPNNRFLAERTGGTYSTLKVQPAELEDSGVYFCASSKTQDSLSYEQYFGPGTRLTVT.

The chain couples TRBV3-1 (or the pseudogene TRBV3-2) to TRBJ2-1, with 12 nucleotides matching TRBD1. J lost 6 bases, V lost 4 bases, and 10 bases had no gene match. The V gene's germline CDR1 is LGHDT and CDR2 YNNKEL (reference sequence). This CDR3 spans 17 amino acids. The CDR3 sequence: CASSLIRGQGAINEQFF. In DNA, the CDR3 is TGTGCCAGCAGCCTAATAAGGGGACAGGGGGCCATCAATGAGCAGTTCTTC.

This clone came up a few times. The chain's CDR3 is CASSPRQGWVEQYF. The CDR3 DNA follows: TGTGCCAGCAGCCCCAGACAGGGATGGGTCGAGCAGTACTTC. The V call is TRBV5-4, the J call TRBJ2-7; 7 nucleotides align to TRBD1. From germline, CDR1 is SGHNT and CDR2 YYREEE (reference sequence). V trimming: 4 bases; J trimming: 6 bases; junction bases outside the gene matches: 10. The CDR3 covers 14 residues.

This sequence joins TRBV28 and TRBJ2-7; 7 bases are shared with TRBD2. Germline-derived CDR1 and CDR2 are MDHEN and SYDVKM. The trim removed 6 bases at V and 4 bases at J, leaving 12 bases unmatched. The CDR3 is 15 amino acids. The CDR3 region is CASSPRGGSSYEQYF. The CDR3 DNA sequence: TGTGCCAGCAGCCCCCGGGGCGGGAGCTCGTACGAGCAGTACTTC. The full variable domain, in which reference TRBV28 and TRBJ2-7 provide the parts outside the CDR3, is DVKVTQSSRYLVKRTGEKVFLECVQDMDHENMFWYRQDPGLGLRLIYFSYDVKMKEKGDIPEGYSVSREKKERFSLILESASTNQTSMYLCASSPRGGSSYEQYFGPGTRLTVT.

The chain carries TRBV27 and TRBJ2-5; 9 nucleotides align to TRBD1. The V gene end was trimmed by 5 bases and the J gene end by 4 bases; junction bases not matched to a gene: 8. The CDR3 is 15 amino acids. The germline CDR1 and CDR2 sequences are MNHEY and SMNVEV (reference sequence). The CDR3 DNA sequence: TGTGCCAGCAGTCTTCTCACAGGGGGCGGAGAGACCCAGTACTTC. Translation: CASSLLTGGGETQYF.

The chain carries TRBV30 and TRBJ2-3, with TRBD2 matching 10 bases. Germline values: CDR1 GTSNPN, CDR2 SVGIG (reference sequence). The J segment lost 4 bases and the V segment lost 0 bases, leaving 7 bases of the junction unmatched. The CDR3 totals 16 residues. The CDR3 DNA follows: TGTGCCTGGAGTGTCGGCCTAGCGGGGGAGGCAGATACGCAGTATTTT. It translates to CAWSVGLAGEADTQYF.

This chain joins TRBV19 and TRBJ2-5, with D maybe TRBD1 (5 bases). CDR3 length: 16 amino acids. The ends were cut back, 2 bases at V and 0 bases at J, with 13 bases in the middle. Germline loops: CDR1 LNHDA, CDR2 SQIVND (reference sequence). The CDR3 loop is CASSIWPGKYQETQYF. DNA of the CDR3: TGTGCCAGTAGTATATGGCCAGGGAAGTACCAAGAGACCCAGTACTTC.

This chain connects TRBV9 to TRBJ2-2, with TRBD2 identical over 7 bases. The CDR3 length is 12 residues. Germline V CDR1 and CDR2: SGDLS, YYNGEE. J gave up 12 bases and V 0 bases, and 2 bases lay outside the gene matches. CDR3 region: CASSVVGGKLFF. The CDR3 DNA sequence: TGTGCCAGCAGCGTAGTCGGGGGGAAGCTGTTTTTT. Full variable domain (outside the CDR3, taken from reference TRBV9 and TRBJ2-2): DSGVTQTPKHLITATGQRVTLRCSPRSGDLSVYWYQQSLDQGLQFLIQYYNGEERAKGNILERFSAQQFPDLHSELNLSSLELGDSALYFCASSVVGGKLFFGEGSRLTVL.

This chain links TRBV5-4 with TRBJ2-1, with 10 bases aligning to TRBD2. The germline CDR1 and CDR2 sequences are SGHNT and YYREEE (reference sequence). The CDR3 spans 16 residues. V gave up 5 bases and J gave up 3 bases; unmatched junction bases: 8. CDR3 DNA sequence: TGTGCCAGCAGGGGGGCTGGGACTAGCGACTACAATGAGCAGTTCTTC. Translation: CASRGAGTSDYNEQFF.

The chain uses TRBV6-2 or TRBV6-3 and TRBJ2-4, with 10 positions matching TRBD2. Germline CDR1 MNHEY, CDR2 SVGEGT. CDR3 length equals 14 residues. The V segment lost 2 bases and the J segment 16 bases; nucleotides outside the gene matches: 11. The CDR3 bases are TGTGCCAGCAGTTACGGTGGGACTAGCGATTCTCTATACTTC. Translation gives CASSYGGTSDSLYF.